Below, 2 T cell receptor beta chains from the same sample are listed, as sequenced in a study of T cell repertoires in cytomegalovirus infection. Via MiXCR, TCRdb re-called the reads, giving one row per CDR3 protein. Of about 400,000 distinct CDR3 sequences in the sample, 15% to 20% are singletons; the top ten hold under 9%. The source material was PBMCs. Every receptor here comes from a human donor in good health (CMV status not recorded). Some clones in this sample may be carry-over from other donors' samples.

This clonotype was detected only a few times. The CDR3 here is CASSLRGGRDEQYF. The CDR3, as DNA: TGTGCCAGCAGCCTCCGTGGAGGCCGAGACGAGCAGTACTTC. V and J are TRBV3-1 and TRBJ2-7, with a possible D match to TRBD2 (5 bases). Looked up from germline, CDR1 is LGHDT and CDR2 is YNNKEL (reference sequence). The CDR3 totals 14 residues. Trimming shortened V by 4 bases and J by 5 bases, and 15 bases separated the two germline ends.

This clonotype was picked up a small number of times. The genes are TRBV6-1 and TRBJ2-6; D is ambiguous. Germline V gene lookup returns CDR1 MNHNS and CDR2 SASEGT. The CDR3 has 16 residues. V lost 4 bases to trimming and J lost 0 bases, with 10 bases between them. The CDR3 spells CASSGIGSSGANVLTF. CDR3 nucleotide sequence: TGTGCCAGCAGTGGAATTGGTAGCTCTGGGGCCAACGTCCTGACTTTC.